This TCR beta chain is drawn from a study of T cell changes during pregnancy in multiple sclerosis. CDR3 length: 15 amino acids. Germline lookup yields CDR1 SGHTA and CDR2 FQGNSA. V trimming: 6 bases; J trimming: 7 bases; junction bases outside the gene matches: 6. Using immunoSEQ multiplex PCR, the repertoire was profiled, and TCRdb retains in-frame clones only, with some absent. Altogether around 26,000 clones are present, 88% being singletons, with the ten largest covering 0.7% to 0.85%. The clonotype originates from a female donor in good health, enrolled as a control in a pregnancy study. The chain carries TRBV7-2 and TRBJ2-2, with 12 bases matching TRBD2. The sequencing used CD4+ T cells from peripheral blood mononuclear cells, collected in the first trimester of pregnancy. Here the CDR3 reads CASRASGGAVGELFF. For the CDR3, the DNA is TGTGCCAGCAGGGCTAGCGGGGGGGCCGTCGGGGAGCTGTTTTTT. The full variable domain, completed using reference TRBV7-2 and TRBJ2-2, is GAGVSQSPSNKVTEKGKDVELRCDPISGHTALYWYRQSLGQGLEFLIYFQGNSAPDKSGLPSDRFSAERTGGSVSTLTIQRTQQEDSAVYLCASRASGGAVGELFFGEGSRLTVL.